Below, 27 T cell receptor beta chains from the same sample are listed, as sequenced in a study of HIV-infected patients and healthy controls. TCRdb analysed the 5' RACE reads with MiXCR anew, one entry per CDR3 protein. The sample lists 65,000 to 70,000 distinct CDR3 sequences; about 16% were seen once. The sequencing sample was made of CD4+ T cells from blood. The source is a human donor in good health.

The rearrangement uses TRBV7-2 and TRBJ2-1, with D maybe TRBD2 (5 bases). Per the germline V gene, CDR1 is SGHTA and CDR2 is FQGNSA. The V end was cut by 3 bases, the J end by 2 bases, with 14 bases between. The CDR3 runs to 16 residues. CDR3 in DNA: TGTGCCAGCAGCTTGGGAGACGGGCTACCCTACAATGAGCAGTTCTTC. Its protein product is CASSLGDGLPYNEQFF.

This clonotype was counted a few times. The CDR3 DNA follows: TGCAGCTATGGGACAGCCGACTACGAGCAGTACTTC. Encoded protein: CSYGTADYEQYF. The genes are TRBV29-1 and TRBJ2-7; 7 positions match TRBD1. This CDR3 is built from 12 residues. Germline V CDR1 and CDR2: SQVTM, ANQGSEA. Trimming removed 8 bases from V and 3 bases from J; junction bases left unmatched: 7.

This chain links TRBV5-6 with TRBJ2-3; no reliable D call. The germline V gene encodes CDR1 SGHDT and CDR2 YYEEEE. This CDR3 has 12 amino acids. Trimming shortened V by 5 bases and J by 4 bases, and 8 bases separated the two germline ends. CDR3 protein: CASSLWADTQYF. The DNA for the CDR3 is TGTGCCAGCAGTCTATGGGCAGATACGCAGTATTTT.

In its sample, this clonotype was seen a few times. The J gene is TRBJ1-1, the V gene TRBV3-1, with 7 positions matching TRBD1. V dropped 5 bases and J dropped 8; count of bases not matched to a gene: 5. In germline, CDR1 is LGHDT, CDR2 YNNKEL (reference sequence). CDR3 length: 12 amino acids. The CDR3 DNA sequence: TGTGCCAGCAGCTCCAGACAGGGCGAAGCTTTCTTT. It yields the protein CASSSRQGEAFF.

The chain is built from TRBV7-2 and TRBJ2-7, with a weak D call TRBD1 (5 bases). The CDR3 has 14 amino acids. Trimming removed 3 bases from V and 0 bases from J, with 9 bases in between. Germline V gene lookup returns CDR1 SGHTA and CDR2 FQGNSA. The DNA of the CDR3 is TGTGCCAGCAGCTTCGACAGTAGCTCCTACGAGCAGTACTTC. Translation gives CASSFDSSSYEQYF.

At least ten counts were recorded for this clonotype. The chain couples TRBV7-2 to TRBJ2-1; D possibly corresponds to TRBD1 (6 bases). The CDR3 sequence is 14 residues long. Trimming removed 5 bases from V and 3 bases from J, with 11 bases in between. The V gene's germline CDR1 is SGHTA and CDR2 FQGNSA. CDR3 in amino acids: CASSLGTNYNEQFF. Here the CDR3 DNA reads TGTGCCAGCAGCCTAGGGACAAACTACAATGAGCAGTTCTTC.

In this sample, this clonotype turned up a few times. The chain is built from TRBV19 and TRBJ1-4, with 8 bases aligning to TRBD1. The CDR3 loop spans 15 amino acids. Germline loops: CDR1 LNHDA, CDR2 SQIVND (reference sequence). Trimming cost V 4 bases and J 8 bases; bases outside gene matches: 9. The CDR3 loop reads CASSTQGARREKLFF. The CDR3 DNA sequence: TGTGCCAGTAGTACCCAGGGGGCGCGAAGAGAAAAACTGTTTTTT.

The table lists this clonotype with many counts. This sequence joins TRBV7-6 and TRBJ2-1; 8 nucleotides line up with TRBD2. Germline V gene data show CDR1 as SGHVS and CDR2 as FNYEAQ. There are 14 residues in the CDR3. The V segment lost 5 bases and the J segment 8 bases; nucleotides outside the gene matches: 8. Written as DNA, the CDR3 is TGTGCCAGCAGCCGGAGCGGGAGCTTTGATGAGCAGTTCTTC. It is translated as CASSRSGSFDEQFF.

The V call is TRBV29-1, the J call TRBJ2-1; tentative D call: TRBD1 (5 bases). Germline V gene data show CDR1 as SQVTM and CDR2 as ANQGSEA. Trimming took off 4 bases at V and 11 bases at J, with 12 bases between the two ends. This CDR3 region has 11 residues. Here the CDR3 reads CSVGGNHKQFF. The CDR3 nucleotides are TGCAGCGTTGGGGGCAACCATAAGCAGTTCTTC.

This clonotype was counted many times. V is TRBV29-1 and J is TRBJ2-3; unclear D gene. The CDR3 is 11 amino acids. Germline values: CDR1 SQVTM, CDR2 ANQGSEA. Deletions cut 8 bases from V and 5 bases from J, with 11 bases between. The CDR3 loop is CSTQSGDTQYF. The CDR3 DNA reads as TGCAGCACCCAAAGTGGAGATACGCAGTATTTT.

In its sample, this clonotype was seen a few times. The V and J genes are TRBV20-1 and TRBJ1-5, with 10 bases lining up with TRBD1. The V gene's germline CDR1 is DFQATT and CDR2 SNEGSKA (reference sequence). The CDR3 covers 20 residues. The trim removed 4 bases at V and 0 bases at J, leaving 18 bases unmatched. The CDR3 region has the DNA TGCAGTGCTAAACCCCTTCCGGGACAGGGGTTTAAGGATAGCAATCAGCCCCAGCATTTT. Translation: CSAKPLPGQGFKDSNQPQHF.

V usage is TRBV3-1 and J usage is TRBJ2-1, with 11 bases aligning to TRBD2. From germline, CDR1 is LGHDT and CDR2 YNNKEL (reference sequence). V trimming: 1 base; J trimming: 13 bases; junction bases outside the gene matches: 6. The CDR3 covers 14 residues. CDR3: CASSQVGLAGGQFF. The CDR3 nucleotides read TGTGCCAGCAGCCAAGTCGGGCTAGCGGGAGGACAGTTCTTC.

The V call is TRBV7-2, the J call TRBJ1-4, with D unresolved. Trimming removed 0 bases at V and 7 bases at J, with 9 bases between. The germline CDR1 and CDR2 sequences are SGHTA and FQGNSA. The CDR3 is made up of 14 amino acids. CDR3 coding DNA: TGTGCCAGCAGCTTAGCAGGACGAGGTGAAAAACTGTTTTTT. This sequence encodes CASSLAGRGEKLFF.

The rearrangement joins TRBV12-3 or TRBV12-4 to TRBJ2-1, with TRBD2 matching 8 bases. The CDR3 sequence is 16 residues long. V was clipped by 8 bases and J by 7 bases; unmatched bases: 16. The CDR3 bases are TGTGCCAGCTTACCCTGGGCGGGAGGCCCACGAAATGAGCAGTTCTTC. Translation gives CASLPWAGGPRNEQFF.

This chain uses TRBV24-1 with TRBJ1-5; D not resolved. Trimming cost V 4 bases and J 11 bases, with 14 bases left between them. The germline gives CDR1 KGHDR, CDR2 SFDVKD. This CDR3 contains 13 residues. The CDR3 spells CATSETVDDAQHF. The CDR3 DNA reads TGTGCCACCAGTGAAACCGTAGATGACGCCCAGCATTTT.

A few counts support this clonotype. This chain links TRBV9 with TRBJ1-1, with a tentative D call TRBD1 (6 bases). The ends were cut back, 2 bases at V and 0 bases at J, with 11 bases in the middle. In germline, CDR1 is SGDLS, CDR2 YYNGEE. The length of the CDR3 is 15 residues. The chain's CDR3 is CASSVRGDLNTEAFF. CDR3 in DNA: TGTGCCAGCAGCGTGAGGGGGGACTTGAACACTGAAGCTTTCTTT.

V and J are TRBV28 and TRBJ1-6; TRBD1 might be the D (5 bases). CDR3 length equals 16 residues. Germline V gene lookup returns CDR1 MDHEN and CDR2 SYDVKM. Trimming left V 3 bases short and J 6 bases short, with 15 bases between. CDR3 residues: CASSLRTGATNSPLHF. Here the CDR3 DNA reads TGTGCCAGCAGTTTGCGAACAGGAGCTACTAATTCACCCCTCCACTTT.

This clonotype was counted ten times or more. This sequence joins TRBV9 and TRBJ1-6; 7 nucleotides match TRBD1. The CDR3 contains 15 residues. The germline gives CDR1 SGDLS, CDR2 YYNGEE. Trimming took 7 bases from V and 7 from J; bases not matched to a gene: 11. The CDR3 DNA reads TGTGCCAGCCAAACAGGGGAGTCTAAGAATTCACCCCTCCACTTT. Translation: CASQTGESKNSPLHF. The full variable domain, rest sourced from reference TRBV9 and TRBJ1-6, is DSGVTQTPKHLITATGQRVTLRCSPRSGDLSVYWYQQSLDQGLQFLIQYYNGEERAKGNILERFSAQQFPDLHSELNLSSLELGDSALYFCASQTGESKNSPLHFGNGTRLTVT.

V usage is TRBV6-6 and J usage is TRBJ2-2; 7 positions match TRBD2. The CDR3 is 16 residues long. The germline CDR1 and CDR2 sequences are MNHNY and SVGAGI (reference sequence). V shed 6 bases, J shed 1 base, and the junction held 8 bases outside the gene matches. In DNA, the CDR3 is TGTGCCAGCAGACGGGCGGGAGATCAGAACACCGGGGAGCTGTTTTTT. This sequence encodes CASRRAGDQNTGELFF.

The chain employs TRBV5-1 and TRBJ1-1; D gene uncertain. CDR3 length equals 15 residues. Germline V gene lookup returns CDR1 SGHRS and CDR2 YFSETQ. V shed 0 bases and J shed 1 base, with 10 bases lying between them. This CDR3 reads CASSLVPQSNTEAFF. Written as DNA, the CDR3 is TGCGCCAGCAGCTTGGTTCCCCAGTCGAACACTGAAGCTTTCTTT. The full variable domain, completed using reference TRBV5-1 and TRBJ1-1, is KAGVTQTPRYLIKTRGQQVTLSCSPISGHRSVSWYQQTPGQGLQFLFEYFSETQRNKGNFPGRFSGRQFSNSRSEMNVSTLELGDSALYLCASSLVPQSNTEAFFGQGTRLTVV.

The CDR3 region has the DNA TGTGCCAGCAGCTTAGGGACTTCGGGGTACTTC. Residues: CASSLGTSGYF. The V call is TRBV7-9, the J call TRBJ2-4, with a tentative D call TRBD2 (5 bases). Looked up from germline, CDR1 is SEHNR and CDR2 is FQNEAQ (reference sequence). Trimming removed 1 base from V and 15 bases from J, with 10 bases in between. CDR3 length: 11 residues. The variable domain in full, completed from reference TRBV7-9 and TRBJ2-4, reads DTGVSQNPRHKITKRGQNVTFRCDPISEHNRLYWYRQTLGQGPEFLTYFQNEAQLEKSRLLSDRFSAERPKGSFSTLEIQRTEQGDSAMYLCASSLGTSGYFGAGTRLSVL.

This clonotype was counted a few times. V gene TRBV18 combines with J gene TRBJ1-5, with TRBD1 matching 7 bases. CDR3 length equals 16 residues. The V and J ends lost 2 bases and 6 bases, in that order; junction bases with no gene match: 10. Germline CDR1 and CDR2: KGHSH and LQKENI. CDR3 DNA: TGTGCCAGCTCACCAAGTCAGGGGGACCTGGGTCAGCCCCAGCATTTT. This gives the protein CASSPSQGDLGQPQHF.

The chain uses TRBV7-9 and TRBJ1-2; tentative D call: TRBD1 (5 bases). Germline CDR1 reads SEHNR; CDR2 reads FQNEAQ (reference sequence). The V end lost 5 bases, the J end lost 6 bases, and 19 bases lay between the germline ends. This CDR3 has 15 amino acids. The CDR3 DNA sequence: TGTGCCAGCAGCCCTAGTGGCCAGGGCGCCCATGGCTACACCTTC. Protein product: CASSPSGQGAHGYTF.

The sample holds a few counts of this clonotype. This sequence joins TRBV7-9 and TRBJ2-3, with D unclear. V was shortened by 4 bases and J by 3 bases, with 5 bases between the two germline ends. From germline, CDR1 is SEHNR and CDR2 FQNEAQ (reference sequence). This CDR3 is built from 12 residues. In DNA, the CDR3 is TGTGCCAGCAGCTCTATAACAGATACGCAGTATTTT. Residues: CASSSITDTQYF.

This chain links TRBV30 with TRBJ2-7; 10 positions agree with TRBD1. V lost 2 bases and J lost 3; bases outside the gene matches: 13. Germline V gene data show CDR1 as GTSNPN and CDR2 as SVGIG (reference sequence). The CDR3 is 17 residues long. CDR3 coding DNA: TGTGCCTGGAGTCGACAGGGGGCGACCTCCAATATCTACGAGCAGTACTTC. The encoded protein is CAWSRQGATSNIYEQYF.

J is TRBJ1-2 and V is TRBV12-3 or TRBV12-4; TRBD1 aligns across 9 bases. J was trimmed by 0 bases and V by 3 bases; bases with no gene match: 8. CDR3 size: 17 residues. The CDR3 reads CASSLAGTGPANYGYTF. In DNA, the CDR3 is TGTGCCAGCAGTTTGGCCGGGACAGGGCCGGCTAACTATGGCTACACCTTC.

This clonotype was counted only a few times. In DNA form, the CDR3 reads TGCAGTGCTGGTACGATGGGTGTAAATGAGCAGTTCTTC. Protein sequence: CSAGTMGVNEQFF. V is TRBV20-1 and J is TRBJ2-1; D gene uncertain. Per the germline V gene, CDR1 is DFQATT and CDR2 is SNEGSKA (reference sequence). The CDR3 totals 13 residues. The V gene lost 5 bases and the J gene lost 7 bases, with 15 bases spanning the gap.